The 21 T cell receptor beta chains presented below share a single source sample, sequenced in a study of OX40 agonist ivuxolimab in advanced cancers. Some clones are missing from TCRdb's copy, which holds only in-frame ones; the method was immunoSEQ multiplex PCR. The sample includes around 110,000 clones, 80% to 95% of them seen just once. This sample comprised CD4+ or CD8+ T cells sorted from blood, obtained in a trial of the OX40 agonist ivuxolimab. All receptors come from an adult with an advanced solid tumor such as melanoma, head and neck, liver or kidney cancer.

The chain uses TRBV10-1 and TRBJ1-6, with D unresolved. The germline gives CDR1 WNHNN, CDR2 SYGVQD (reference sequence). V was pared by 5 bases and J by 6 bases, with 8 bases between. This CDR3 has 13 amino acids. In nucleotides, the CDR3 is TGCGCCAGCAGTATCGCATTTAATTCACCCCTCCACTTT. Protein: CASSIAFNSPLHF.

The chain links TRBV6-9 to TRBJ1-5; D is ambiguous. With 4 bases removed from V and 4 bases from J, the gap between germline ends came to 11 bases. CDR1 MNHGY and CDR2 SVAAGI come from the germline V gene. The CDR3 is 14 amino acids. The CDR3 sequence is CASSWVVGNQPQHF. In DNA form, the CDR3 reads TGTGCCAGCAGTTGGGTAGTTGGAAATCAGCCCCAGCATTTT.

The chain recombines TRBV4-1 with TRBJ2-4; either TRBD1 or TRBD2 may fit D (5 bases each). Looked up from germline, CDR1 is MGHRA and CDR2 is YSYEKL. This CDR3 spans 14 amino acids. V was shortened by 6 bases and J by 4 bases, with 13 bases between the two germline ends. The CDR3 region is CASSQTGPKNIQYF. In nucleotides, the CDR3 is TGCGCCAGCAGTCAAACGGGACCTAAAAACATTCAGTACTTC.

CDR3 in DNA: TGTGCCATCAGTGAGGAGGGGACACCTCCCTACGAGCAGTACTTC. It yields the protein CAISEEGTPPYEQYF. This chain uses TRBV10-3 with TRBJ2-5, with D perhaps TRBD1 (6 bases). The J call is in doubt because the DNA end fits TRBJ2-7 better. The CDR3 consists of 15 residues. Germline V CDR1 and CDR2: ENHRY, SYGVKD.

The CDR3 is CASSLGTGGRGNEKLFF. In nucleotides, the CDR3 is TGTGCCAGCAGCTTAGGTACAGGGGGCAGAGGTAATGAAAAACTGTTTTTT. The V gene is TRBV7-9, the J gene TRBJ1-4, with 9 bases aligning to TRBD1. Losses at the gene ends were 1 base for V and 4 bases for J; bases not matched to a gene: 7. Germline V lookup: CDR1 SEHNR, CDR2 FQNEAQ (reference sequence). The CDR3 is 17 amino acids.

The chain carries TRBV7-8 and TRBJ2-7; TRBD2 matches at 8 bases. This CDR3 comprises 18 residues. CDR1 is SGHVS, CDR2 FQNEAQ, per germline. The J segment lost 3 bases and the V segment lost 1 base, leaving 14 bases of the junction unmatched. CDR3 loop: CASSLVRSGGGSDYEQYF. CDR3 bases: TGTGCCAGCAGCTTAGTCCGATCCGGGGGGGGATCGGACTACGAGCAGTACTTC.

V gene TRBV28 combines with J gene TRBJ2-7; D gene unclear. Germline-derived CDR1 and CDR2 are MDHEN and SYDVKM. The germline V and J ends were trimmed by 3 bases and 0 bases, with 6 bases remaining between them. The CDR3 length is 13 residues. The CDR3 loop is CASSFLSSYEQYF. CDR3 DNA sequence: TGTGCCAGCAGTTTCCTAAGCTCCTACGAGCAGTACTTC.

This clone was picked up one time. V gene TRBV5-1 combines with J gene TRBJ2-3; D is uncertain. V was shortened by 0 bases and J by 2 bases, with 10 bases between the two germline ends. The CDR3 has 15 residues. From germline, CDR1 is SGHRS and CDR2 YFSETQ. In DNA form, the CDR3 reads TGCGCCAGCAGCTTGGTTAGCCGCTACACAGATACGCAGTATTTT. Amino acid sequence: CASSLVSRYTDTQYF.

The chain recombines TRBV18 with TRBJ2-7; D perhaps matches TRBD1 (7 bases). V was trimmed by 3 bases and J by 4 bases, leaving 13 bases between them. This CDR3 is built from 14 residues. The germline V gene encodes CDR1 KGHSH and CDR2 LQKENI. CDR3 sequence reads: CASSPSRGDYEQYF. Written as DNA, the CDR3 is TGTGCCAGCTCACCGAGCAGGGGGGATTACGAGCAGTACTTC.

V usage is TRBV6-5 and J usage is TRBJ2-7; D not certain. CDR3 size: 15 residues. Germline lookup yields CDR1 MNHEY and CDR2 SVGAGI. V was cut by 5 bases and J by 1 base, with 15 bases left in between. This CDR3 reads CASSRPGTISYEQYF. The CDR3 DNA is TGTGCCAGCAGTAGGCCCGGAACCATATCCTACGAGCAGTACTTC.

CDR3 DNA sequence: TGTGCCAGCAGCTTAGGGGGACTAGCGGGCACCGATTACGAGCAGTACTTC. Protein: CASSLGGLAGTDYEQYF. V is TRBV7-6 and J is TRBJ2-7; TRBD2 matches at 12 bases. V was clipped by 1 base and J by 4 bases; unmatched bases: 8. CDR1 and CDR2 (germline): SGHVS, FNYEAQ. The length of the CDR3 is 17 residues.

This clone was counted once. The chain has TRBV6-5 and TRBJ2-7; D is perhaps TRBD1 (5 bases). CDR1 and CDR2 (germline): MNHEY, SVGAGI. This CDR3 has 14 residues. V was cut by 0 bases and J by 3 bases, with 9 bases left in between. For the CDR3, the DNA is TGTGCCAGCAGTTACTCGAAGGGGAACTACGAGCAGTACTTC. Translated: CASSYSKGNYEQYF.

The V and J genes are TRBV9 and TRBJ2-3; 10 nucleotides align to TRBD2. Trimming removed 0 bases from V and 5 bases from J; junction bases left unmatched: 12. The CDR3 sequence is 18 residues long. CDR1 SGDLS and CDR2 YYNGEE come from the germline V gene. CDR3 region: CASSVASGSASRLDTQYF. CDR3 bases: TGTGCCAGCAGCGTAGCTAGCGGGAGTGCTTCGAGACTAGATACGCAGTATTTT.

V is TRBV25-1 and J is TRBJ2-3; TRBD2 aligns across 7 bases. V was clipped by 8 bases and J by 5 bases; unmatched bases: 7. This CDR3 spans 13 amino acids. The germline V gene has CDR1 MGHDK and CDR2 SYGVNS. CDR3 residues: CASAGRGGDTQYF. The CDR3 nucleotides read TGTGCCAGCGCGGGGAGGGGAGGAGATACGCAGTATTTT.

This clone has only one observation. The same CDR3 is also encoded by other DNA sequences in this sample. The chain combines TRBV5-1 with TRBJ1-2; unclear D gene. Germline CDR1 and CDR2: SGHRS and YFSETQ. CDR3 length: 13 amino acids. Trimming shortened V by 4 bases and J by 0 bases, and 7 bases separated the two germline ends. The CDR3 coding sequence is TGCGCCAGCAGCCCCGGGACTAACTATGGCTACACCTTC. This gives the protein CASSPGTNYGYTF.

The chain carries TRBV10-3 and TRBJ2-7, with D perhaps given as TRBD1 or TRBD2 (5 bases each). CDR1 and CDR2 from the germline V gene are ENHRY and SYGVKD. Trimming removed 0 bases at V and 0 bases at J, with 15 bases between. CDR3 length equals 17 residues. CDR3 sequence reads: CAISESNGAASSYEQYF. CDR3 coding DNA: TGTGCCATCAGTGAGTCGAACGGGGCAGCCTCCTCCTACGAGCAGTACTTC.

DNA of the CDR3: TGTGCCAGCAGCCGGGACTTTCGAAACACCATATATTTT. This codes for CASSRDFRNTIYF. The rearrangement uses TRBV7-2 and TRBJ1-3; perhaps TRBD1 as D (5 bases). The CDR3 is 13 amino acids. Between the trimmed V and J ends, which lost 5 bases and 5 bases, there was a span of 10 bases. Germline CDR1 and CDR2: SGHTA and FQGNSA.

The J gene is TRBJ1-5, the V gene TRBV5-1, with TRBD1 identical over 7 bases. V lost 2 bases to trimming and J lost 4 bases; unmatched junction nucleotides: 6. Germline CDR1 is SGHRS and CDR2 is YFSETQ. The CDR3 covers 15 residues. The CDR3 bases are TGCGCCAGCAGCTTAACGACAGGGCCGAATCAGCCCCAGCATTTT. Translation gives CASSLTTGPNQPQHF.

This chain connects TRBV6-1 to TRBJ2-3; tentative D call: TRBD1 (6 bases). V shed 0 bases and J shed 2 bases, with 9 bases lying between them. This CDR3 is 15 amino acids long. Germline V gene lookup returns CDR1 MNHNS and CDR2 SASEGT. The CDR3 DNA sequence: TGTGCCAGCAGTGAAGCTGGGACAAACACAGATACGCAGTATTTT. Protein product: CASSEAGTNTDTQYF.

The CDR3 region has the DNA TGTGCCAGCACCACCATAACAGGGGTGTCCAAAAACATTCAGTACTTC. Its translation is CASTTITGVSKNIQYF. The V gene is TRBV11-2, the J gene TRBJ2-4; 7 nucleotides line up with TRBD1. The ends lost 7 bases at V and 2 bases at J; junction bases unmatched: 11. Germline loops: CDR1 SGHAT, CDR2 FQNNGV. The length of the CDR3 is 16 residues.

The chain recombines TRBV10-3 with TRBJ2-7; 7 bases agree with TRBD2. The V gene end was trimmed by 5 bases and the J gene end by 0 bases; junction bases not matched to a gene: 1. Germline V gene lookup returns CDR1 ENHRY and CDR2 SYGVKD. CDR3 size: 13 residues. The CDR3 DNA follows: TGTGCCATCAGTCGGGGGGACTCCTACGAGCAGTACTTC. Protein: CAISRGDSYEQYF.